The source of this TCR beta chain is a study of blood T cell repertoires in COVID-19 (dated by TCRdb to between 2020 and 2021). For the wider study: The collaborator samples originated in the United States, Italy and Spain and spanned the acute and convalescent phases of COVID-19. The prospective study material was composed of cDNA or gDNA derived from T cells, B-cell-depleted T cells, or PBMCs. Deeply sampled blood TCRbeta repertoires from subjects exposed to, actively infected with, or recovered from COVID-19 were included in the dataset. A freely available public database, intended as a resource for researchers studying the immune response to SARS-CoV-2, is where the repertoires were released. The samples were drawn from two sources: the first 160 participants of the ongoing ImmuneRACE study, and over 950 subjects contributed by 6 global collaborators. A de-identified subject ID, COVID-19 status, age in years and sex were almost always included in the sample metadata. Where available, HLA class I and class II types were taken from metadata supplied by the sample provider and were not determined by assay-based typing. Study-level results and caveats: The quantity of clinical and demographic metadata differed by source and by participant and was supplied without curation.

Notes on this clone: There is no known antigen for this receptor. No base quality values were provided; no much bigger clone lies one nucleotide off.

In the prospective study, participants were about 18 to 95 years old, resided in around 25 geographic areas of the United States, and were enrolled through a virtual design. To assign participants to cohorts, the prospective study relied on clinical history that participants themselves reported in a screening survey and a study questionnaire. Recovered participants in ImmuneRACE Cohort 3 were defined as having two consecutive negative NP/OP PCR tests, clearance from a healthcare professional, or resolution of symptoms. Each participant in the prospective study had whole blood, serum and a nasopharyngeal or oropharyngeal swab collected by mobile phlebotomists. Additional blood draws and questionnaires over an approximately 2-month period could optionally be provided by prospective study participants. Before DNA extraction, prospective study blood samples were shipped either frozen or at room temperature.

TCRbeta CDR3 regions were amplified from genomic DNA by means of the immunoSEQ Assay, a bias-controlled multiplex PCR. Processing in the source paper ran as follows. Nucleated cell counts per sample were estimated from amplification of reference gene primers within the assay. To quantify the absolute abundance of each unique TCRbeta CDR3 rearrangement, sequence reads were collapsed and filtered. For each sample, productive Simpson clonality was calculated as the square root of Simpson's diversity index over productive rearrangements. Entries here come from immuneACCESS through TCRdb and include only in-frame sequences with V and J called. Some clones fail to appear in such tables; in the studies checked, an unresolved V gene covers under half of the shortfall, and the cause of the remainder is unknown. V, J and clone size derive from that table, while D and trimming were established from the DNA sequence. The sample has fewer than 350,000 clones on record, 87% of them singletons. Approximately 6% of the sample is taken by the ten largest.

The receptor's source is a woman aged 40-49 years who had recovered from COVID-19. Sequenced: PBMCs or T cells enriched from blood (not recorded which).

The CDR3 region reads CASSRPKTELNTEAFF. The bases are TGCGCCAGCAGCCGCCCGAAGACAGAACTGAACACTGAAGCTTTCTTT. The chain is assembled from TRBV23-1 and TRBJ1-1; the D gene is perhaps TRBD1, from 5 matching bases. TRBV23-1 qualifies as an ORF whose function is uncertain. The CDR3 runs 16 amino acids, cysteine and phenylalanine included. The kept DNA is CDR3 alone, 48 bases in frame from the first base. Relative to germline, V is 6 bases shorter and J is 0 bases shorter, with 17 bases between their ends.